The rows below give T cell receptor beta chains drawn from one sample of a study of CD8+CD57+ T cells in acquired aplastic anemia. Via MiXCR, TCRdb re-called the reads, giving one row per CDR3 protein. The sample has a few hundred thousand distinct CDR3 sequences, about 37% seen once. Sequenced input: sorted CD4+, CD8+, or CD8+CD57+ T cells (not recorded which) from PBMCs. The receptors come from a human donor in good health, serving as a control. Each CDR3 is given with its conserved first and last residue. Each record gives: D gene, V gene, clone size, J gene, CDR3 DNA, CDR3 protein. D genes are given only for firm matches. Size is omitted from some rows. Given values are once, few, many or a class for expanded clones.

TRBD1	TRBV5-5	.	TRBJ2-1	TGTGCCAGCAGCTTGGGACAGGGGTACTACAATGAGCAGTTCTTC	CASSLGQGYYNEQFF
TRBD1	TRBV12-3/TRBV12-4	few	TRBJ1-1	TGTGCCAGCATGCCGGACAGGGCGAACACTGAAGCTTTCTTT	CASMPDRANTEAFF
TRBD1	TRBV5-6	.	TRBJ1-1	TGTGCCAGCAGCCAGTGGGGGGTAGGGGGGACAGGGCCTGAAGCTTTCTTT	CASSQWGVGGTGPEAFF
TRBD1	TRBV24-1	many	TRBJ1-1	TGTGCCACCAGTGATTCCAGGGGGACACTAGAAGCTTTCTTT	CATSDSRGTLEAFF
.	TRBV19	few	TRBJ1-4	TGTGCCAGTAGTATTCGAACCCGGACAGCAACTAATGAAAAACTGTTTTTT	CASSIRTRTATNEKLFF
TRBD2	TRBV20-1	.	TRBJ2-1	TGCAGTGCTTTGCACAAACTAGCGGGAGTTTCCAATGAGCAGTTCTTC	CSALHKLAGVSNEQFF
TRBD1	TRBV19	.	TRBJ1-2	TGTGCCAGTACCAATCCACGACAGGGGTATGGCTACACCTTC	CASTNPRQGYGYTF
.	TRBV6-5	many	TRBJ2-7	TGTGCCAGCAGTTCCCCAGCCGACAGGCTCTACGAGCAGTACTTC	CASSSPADRLYEQYF
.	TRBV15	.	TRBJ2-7	TGTGCCACCAGCAGCTTGACCCAGGGGCCTTACGAGCAGTACTTC	CATSSLTQGPYEQYF
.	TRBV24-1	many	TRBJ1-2	TGTGCCACCAGGGAGACAGCTAACTATGGCTACACCTTC	CATRETANYGYTF
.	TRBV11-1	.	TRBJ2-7	TGTGCCAGCTCACCCTCCCCCGGGGCAGGAGAGTACGAGCAGTACTTC	CASSPSPGAGEYEQYF
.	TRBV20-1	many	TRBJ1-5	TGCAGTGCTAGAGACAGGGTAGGGAATCAGCCCCAGCATTTT	CSARDRVGNQPQHF
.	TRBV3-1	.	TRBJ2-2	TGTGCCAGCAGCCTCATCGAGAACACCGGGGAGCTGTTTTTT	CASSLIENTGELFF
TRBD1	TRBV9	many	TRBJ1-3	TGTGCCAGCAGCGTCGGGACAGCCTTCTCTGGAAACACCATATATTTT	CASSVGTAFSGNTIYF
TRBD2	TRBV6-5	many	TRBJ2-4	TGTGCCAGCAGTTACGCGGACGGGAGGAACATTCAGTACTTC	CASSYADGRNIQYF